The 31 T cell receptor beta chains listed next were all sequenced from one sample in a study of CD8 T cells in Susac syndrome (dated by TCRdb to between 2018 and 2021). Receptor amplification or capture employed the immunoSEQ multiplex PCR assay. RNA was extracted using the RNeasy kit, and about 0.45 to 1 ug of the RNA was reverse transcribed with random hexamers. TCRdb trimmed the raw reads at Q25, called clones with MiXCR and kept productive beta chains. Every distinct CDR3 protein forms one entry, paired with its most common genes and DNA. This sample comprises 100,000 to 150,000 distinct CDR3 sequences, around 75% of them detected only once. 0.45% to 0.6% of the sample goes to the ten largest clones. Source material: CD8+ T cells from PBMCs. All receptors derive from a human donor with multiple sclerosis.

The rearrangement uses TRBV9 and TRBJ2-2, with 10 bases aligning to TRBD1. Germline assignment: CDR1 SGDLS and CDR2 YYNGEE. The length of the CDR3 is 14 residues. The trim removed 2 bases at V and 6 bases at J, leaving 1 base unmatched. CDR3 coding DNA: TGTGCCAGCAGCGTGACAGGGGGCGCCGGGGAGCTGTTTTTT. Translation: CASSVTGGAGELFF.

V usage is TRBV14 and J usage is TRBJ1-2; the D is unclear. V was trimmed by 3 bases and J by 8 bases, leaving 16 bases between them. Germline V gene data show CDR1 as SGHDN and CDR2 as FVKESK. This CDR3 has 14 amino acids. The CDR3 here is CASSHGGIARGYTF. Written as DNA, the CDR3 is TGTGCCAGCAGCCATGGAGGGATTGCGAGAGGCTACACCTTC.

The rearrangement uses TRBV12-3 or TRBV12-4 and TRBJ2-1; 10 bases match TRBD2. V gave up 1 base and J gave up 7 bases; unmatched junction bases: 4. CDR3 length: 15 amino acids. CDR3 coding DNA: TGTGCCAGCAGTTTAGAACTAGCGGGGTCTAATGAGCAGTTCTTC. Its translation: CASSLELAGSNEQFF.

This chain connects TRBV7-9 to TRBJ2-7; D tentatively fits TRBD1 or TRBD2 (5 bases each). Germline V gives CDR1 SEHNR, CDR2 FQNEAQ (reference sequence). V was pared by 4 bases and J by 5 bases, with 18 bases between. This CDR3 comprises 15 residues. The CDR3 DNA is TGTGCCAGCAGCTCCACCGGGACGAATGTCCACGAGCAGTACTTC. It specifies CASSSTGTNVHEQYF.

The chain employs TRBV27 and TRBJ2-1; tentative D call: TRBD2 (6 bases). Trimming left V 3 bases short and J 1 base short, with 13 bases between. Germline values: CDR1 MNHEY, CDR2 SMNVEV (reference sequence). The CDR3 runs to 16 residues. CDR3 in DNA: TGTGCCAGCAGTTTCCTACTAGCTTCGTCCTACAATGAGCAGTTCTTC. This translates into CASSFLLASSYNEQFF.

This clonotype was seen once. The CDR3 DNA reads TGTGCCAGCAGCCAAGTACGAGGGGCAGGGACTGAAGCTTTCTTT. It yields the protein CASSQVRGAGTEAFF. The genes are TRBV7-9 and TRBJ1-1, with D perhaps matching TRBD1 (5 bases). V shed 5 bases and J shed 5 bases, with 18 bases lying between them. Looked up from germline, CDR1 is SEHNR and CDR2 is FQNEAQ (reference sequence). The CDR3 has 15 residues.

The chain carries TRBV13 and TRBJ2-7, with 9 bases fitting TRBD1. Germline loops: CDR1 PRHDT, CDR2 FYEKMQ (reference sequence). Trimming removed 4 bases from V and 5 bases from J; junction bases left unmatched: 9. The CDR3 totals 15 residues. This CDR3 is CASSSDRGVLDEQYF. The CDR3 DNA reads TGTGCCAGCAGCTCAGACAGGGGGGTTTTGGACGAGCAGTACTTC.

The chain has TRBV4-1 and TRBJ1-4; a possible D gene is TRBD1 (6 bases). The ends were cut back, 0 bases at V and 4 bases at J, with 12 bases in the middle. This CDR3 comprises 16 residues. CDR1 is MGHRA and CDR2 is YSYEKL in the germline V gene. The CDR3 region is CASSQDGEGGNEKLFF. The CDR3 DNA is TGCGCCAGCAGCCAAGATGGGGAAGGGGGTAATGAAAAACTGTTTTTT.

V is TRBV7-9 and J is TRBJ2-5; TRBD1 is a possible D gene (5 bases). Germline V gene data show CDR1 as SEHNR and CDR2 as FQNEAQ (reference sequence). There are 14 residues in the CDR3. Trimming took 0 bases from V and 3 from J, leaving 8 bases between them. CDR3 in DNA: TGTGCCAGCAGCTTAGCGCCGACAGAAGAGACCCAGTACTTC. It codes for CASSLAPTEETQYF.

The V call is TRBV7-8, the J call TRBJ1-6, with 9 nucleotides matching TRBD1. In germline, CDR1 is SGHVS, CDR2 FQNEAQ. There are 17 residues in the CDR3. The junction had 7 bases not matched to a gene; V was cut back by 5 bases and J by 2 bases. CDR3 residues: CASSIGTGLAYNSPLHF. The CDR3 DNA is TGTGCCAGCAGCATCGGGACAGGGCTGGCCTATAATTCACCCCTCCACTTT.

The chain recombines TRBV4-1 with TRBJ2-2; a weak D match, TRBD1 (5 bases). CDR3 length: 16 amino acids. CDR1 and CDR2 from the germline V gene are MGHRA and YSYEKL. V was clipped by 4 bases and J by 4 bases, with 16 bases between them. The CDR3: CASSPPGRELTGELFF. The CDR3 DNA reads as TGCGCCAGCAGCCCCCCGGGCAGGGAACTCACCGGGGAGCTGTTTTTT.

The chain recombines TRBV10-3 with TRBJ2-7, with D hard to call. V gave up 11 bases and J gave up 0 bases, with 17 bases separating them. This CDR3 is built from 14 residues. Germline CDR1 reads ENHRY; CDR2 reads SYGVKD. The chain's CDR3 is CALRAQNSSYEQYV. The CDR3, as DNA: TGTGCCCTAAGAGCTCAAAATAGCTCCTACGAGCAGTACGTC.

This chain connects TRBV12-3 or TRBV12-4 to TRBJ1-5; a possible D gene is TRBD1 (6 bases). This CDR3 is 17 amino acids long. Trimming took off 0 bases at V and 3 bases at J, with 15 bases between the two ends. CDR3 protein: CASSLAINRDNNQPQHF. The CDR3 region has the DNA TGTGCCAGCAGTTTAGCAATTAACAGGGACAACAATCAGCCCCAGCATTTT.

This clonotype has just one count. The gene calls are TRBV27 and TRBJ2-1; weak D call: TRBD1 (6 bases). The CDR3 is 15 residues long. V was pared by 3 bases and J by 4 bases, with 13 bases between. Germline V gene sequence: CDR1 MNHEY, CDR2 SMNVEV (reference sequence). CDR3 coding DNA: TGTGCCAGCAGTTTGTTCGCCAGGGGATACAATGAGCAGTTCTTC. It specifies CASSLFARGYNEQFF.

The chain combines TRBV29-1 with TRBJ1-2; D call uncertain. The CDR3 consists of 13 residues. V shed 3 bases and J shed 0 bases, with 8 bases lying between them. CDR1 and CDR2 from the germline V gene are SQVTM and ANQGSEA. The CDR3 nucleotides read TGCAGCGTTGAGGTCACTTCTAACTATGGCTACACCTTC. It yields the protein CSVEVTSNYGYTF.

The V and J genes are TRBV5-1 and TRBJ2-5; D is uncertain. The CDR3 loop spans 14 amino acids. The germline gives CDR1 SGHRS, CDR2 YFSETQ. V dropped 0 bases and J dropped 4 bases, with 10 bases sitting between them. CDR3 loop: CASSLVRIGETQYF. The CDR3 DNA reads TGCGCCAGCAGCTTGGTTCGTATAGGAGAGACCCAGTACTTC.

This chain connects TRBV7-9 to TRBJ1-5; 11 bases agree with TRBD1. The CDR3 extends over 14 amino acids. Germline V gene data show CDR1 as SEHNR and CDR2 as FQNEAQ (reference sequence). With 5 bases clipped from V and 5 bases from J, the junction kept 2 bases outside the gene matches. The CDR3 region has the DNA TGTGCCAGCAGCCAGGGACAGGGGGATCAGCCCCAGCATTTT. This codes for CASSQGQGDQPQHF.

V and J are TRBV11-3 and TRBJ2-5, with a tentative D call TRBD2 (5 bases). Trimming took 5 bases from V and 4 from J, leaving 8 bases between them. CDR3 length equals 12 residues. Germline lookup yields CDR1 SGHNT and CDR2 YENEEA. DNA of the CDR3: TGTGCCAGCAGCGAGGCGGGAGAGACCCAGTACTTC. This encodes CASSEAGETQYF. Full variable domain (remainder filled in from reference TRBV11-3 and TRBJ2-5): EAGVVQSPRYKIIEKKQPVAFWCNPISGHNTLYWYLQNLGQGPELLIRYENEEAVDDSQLPKDRFSAERLKGVDSTLKIQPAELGDSAVYLCASSEAGETQYFGPGTRLLVL.

V usage is TRBV11-2 and J usage is TRBJ1-1, with D possibly TRBD1 on 6 matching bases. The CDR3 consists of 15 residues. CDR1 is SGHAT and CDR2 is FQNNGV in the germline V gene. V was trimmed by 1 base and J by 4 bases, leaving 13 bases between them. This chain's CDR3 is CASSLVKGGTTEAFF. CDR3 sequence (DNA): TGTGCCAGCAGCTTAGTCAAAGGGGGGACCACTGAAGCTTTCTTT.

The chain employs TRBV12-3 or TRBV12-4 and TRBJ2-1; possible D gene TRBD2, 6 bases. Trimming removed 1 base from V and 5 bases from J, with 15 bases in between. The CDR3 runs to 16 residues. The CDR3 bases are TGTGCCAGCAGTTTAGGTAGCGGACTGGCCCACAATGAGCAGTTCTTC. This encodes CASSLGSGLAHNEQFF.

CDR3 amino acids: CASRRQIAKNIQYF. As DNA, the CDR3 is TGTGCCAGCAGAAGACAGATAGCCAAAAACATTCAGTACTTC. This sequence joins TRBV2 and TRBJ2-4; TRBD1 might be the D (5 bases). The CDR3 has 14 residues. V lost 6 bases and J lost 0, with 9 bases in between. The V gene's germline CDR1 is SNHLY and CDR2 FYNNEI.

This clonotype occurred a few times. The chain joins TRBV6-5 to TRBJ2-3; D is unresolved. V was pared by 0 bases and J by 2 bases, with 6 bases between. The CDR3 extends over 14 amino acids. CDR1 and CDR2 (germline): MNHEY, SVGAGI. CDR3 loop: CASSYSGPTDTQYF. The CDR3 nucleotides are TGTGCCAGCAGTTACTCGGGTCCCACAGATACGCAGTATTTT.

The V gene is TRBV20-1, the J gene TRBJ2-3, with D possibly called TRBD1 or TRBD2 (7 bases each). The V end was cut by 3 bases, the J end by 5 bases, with 21 bases between. The CDR3 is made up of 16 amino acids. Germline CDR1 and CDR2: DFQATT and SNEGSKA (reference sequence). CDR3 sequence: CSASPFQGEGQDTQYF. The CDR3 DNA reads TGCAGTGCTAGCCCCTTCCAGGGGGAGGGACAAGATACGCAGTATTTT.

The rearrangement links TRBV7-9 to TRBJ2-4; D is possibly TRBD2 (5 bases). V lost 6 bases and J lost 6, with 12 bases in between. CDR3 length: 13 residues. Germline V gene lookup returns CDR1 SEHNR and CDR2 FQNEAQ (reference sequence). DNA of the CDR3: TGTGCCAGCAGTCCCCAGGCGGGAAACATTCAGTACTTC. It translates to CASSPQAGNIQYF.

This chain uses TRBV5-1 with TRBJ1-2; TRBD1 matches at 11 bases. With 4 bases clipped from V and 4 bases from J, the junction kept 9 bases outside the gene matches. The CDR3 contains 16 residues. Germline V lookup: CDR1 SGHRS, CDR2 YFSETQ. The DNA for the CDR3 is TGCGCCAGCAGCCCCCTAGGGACAGGGGGGCTCTATGGCTACACCTTC. This codes for CASSPLGTGGLYGYTF.

The CDR3 sequence is CASSPRGAGLYEQYF. The CDR3 coding sequence is TGCGCCAGCAGCCCCCGGGGGGCAGGACTTTACGAGCAGTACTTC. The chain carries TRBV5-1 and TRBJ2-7; D may be TRBD2 (7 bases). This CDR3 contains 15 residues. V lost 4 bases to trimming and J lost 4 bases, with 18 bases between them. The germline CDR1 and CDR2 sequences are SGHRS and YFSETQ.

The V call is TRBV5-1, the J call TRBJ2-7, with D possibly being TRBD2 (5 bases). Germline assignment: CDR1 SGHRS and CDR2 YFSETQ. The CDR3 is 15 amino acids. The V and J ends lost 1 base and 0 bases respectively, with 11 bases between them. The CDR3: CASSLTGIHSYEQYF. CDR3 DNA: TGCGCCAGCAGCTTGACCGGGATTCACTCCTACGAGCAGTACTTC.

This rearrangement joins TRBV19 to TRBJ2-7, with a possible D match to TRBD1 (5 bases). V shed 5 bases and J shed 3 bases, with 14 bases lying between them. Germline assignment: CDR1 LNHDA and CDR2 SQIVND (reference sequence). The CDR3 has 14 amino acids. The chain's CDR3 is CASSLQLRGYEQYF. As DNA, the CDR3 is TGTGCCAGTAGTCTCCAGCTTAGGGGCTACGAGCAGTACTTC.

This chain uses TRBV27 with TRBJ1-1; D call uncertain. V lost 8 bases to trimming and J lost 2 bases, with 12 bases between them. Germline-derived CDR1 and CDR2 are MNHEY and SMNVEV (reference sequence). This CDR3 is built from 13 residues. CDR3 protein: CASHSLVNTEAFF. The CDR3 region has the DNA TGTGCCAGCCACAGCCTAGTAAACACTGAAGCTTTCTTT.

This clonotype turned up a few times. The V and J genes are TRBV5-6 and TRBJ2-7, with D hard to call. The ends were cut back, 1 base at V and 2 bases at J, with 10 bases in the middle. This CDR3 contains 14 residues. Germline V gene sequence: CDR1 SGHDT, CDR2 YYEEEE. CDR3 bases: TGTGCCAGCAGCTTGAACAGCTTCACCTACGAGCAGTACTTC. The encoded protein is CASSLNSFTYEQYF.

The gene calls are TRBV6-5 and TRBJ1-2; D not resolved. Trimming cost V 0 bases and J 5 bases, with 7 bases left between them. This CDR3 region has 13 residues. The germline CDR1 and CDR2 sequences are MNHEY and SVGAGI. The CDR3 DNA sequence: TGTGCCAGCAGTTACTCGGGGATTTATGGCTACACCTTC. Protein product: CASSYSGIYGYTF.